This T cell receptor (beta chain) was captured in a study of blood T cell repertoires in COVID-19. Background on the study: The United States, Italy and Spain were the sources of the acute and convalescent COVID-19 samples. The cDNA or gDNA used as material had been derived from T cells, B-cell-depleted T cells, or PBMCs.

As handled by the study authors: Amplifying reference gene primers gave estimates of nucleated cell counts. TCRdb's table, derived via immunoSEQ multiplex PCR, lists solely in-frame clones and lacks some. V, J and clone size reflect that table, while D and trimming were determined from the DNA. The sample has about 230,000 clones, about 85% seen once; the top ten hold about 1%. The CDR3 extends over 13 amino acids. Germline V gene sequence: CDR1 LNHDA, CDR2 SQIVND (reference sequence). V shed 10 bases and J 2 bases; nucleotides not matched to a gene: 5. This clone has just a few counts. This chain links TRBV19 with TRBJ1-3, with 7 bases aligning to TRBD1. The clonotype was recovered from a man aged 35 to 55 with acute or convalescent COVID-19. Source material: peripheral blood. This CDR3 reads CATRQGPGNTIYF. CDR3 sequence (DNA): TGTGCCACGAGACAGGGACCTGGAAACACCATATATTTT.